This T cell receptor beta chain was identified in a study of T cells after yellow fever vaccination. Study-level points and caveats: Weaker, the secondary response had a peak occurring faster, on day 5 versus 15.

This clonotype turned up a few times. Its antigen is not known. Losses at the gene ends were 6 bases for V and 5 bases for J; bases not matched to a gene: 6. The CDR3 runs to 13 residues. Via MiXCR, TCRdb re-called the 5' RACE reads, giving one row per CDR3 protein. The repertoire includes around 530,000 distinct CDR3 sequences, about a sixth of them detected once, and approximately 15% sits in the top ten. The origin of this receptor is a man between 18 and 35 years old who received the YFV17D yellow fever vaccine. The source material was PBMCs, sampled 5 to 6 days after the first yellow fever vaccination. This chain joins TRBV12-3 or TRBV12-4 and TRBJ2-5; 7 bases fit TRBD2. CDR3 sequence (DNA): TGTGCCAGCAGGAGAGCGGGGTGGGAGACCCAGTACTTC. Translating it yields CASRRAGWETQYF.